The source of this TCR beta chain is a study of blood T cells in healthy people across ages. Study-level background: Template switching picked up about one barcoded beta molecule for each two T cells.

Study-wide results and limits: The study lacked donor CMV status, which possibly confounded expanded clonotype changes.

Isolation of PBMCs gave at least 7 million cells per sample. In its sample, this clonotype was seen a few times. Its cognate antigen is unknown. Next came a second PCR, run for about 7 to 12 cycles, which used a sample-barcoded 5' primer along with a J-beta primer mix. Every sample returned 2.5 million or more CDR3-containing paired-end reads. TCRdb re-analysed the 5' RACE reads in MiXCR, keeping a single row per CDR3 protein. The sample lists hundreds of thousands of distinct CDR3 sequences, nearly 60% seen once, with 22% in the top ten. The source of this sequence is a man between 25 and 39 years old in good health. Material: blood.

The chain's CDR3 is CSARTANNQPQHF. The CDR3, as DNA: TGCAGTGCTAGGACAGCCAATAATCAGCCCCAGCATTTT. The chain joins TRBV20-1 to TRBJ1-5; possibly TRBD1 for D (5 bases). V lost 3 bases and J 4 bases, leaving 10 bases between the germline ends. Germline CDR1 and CDR2: DFQATT and SNEGSKA (reference sequence). CDR3 length equals 13 residues.